The next 24 T cell receptor beta chains were all read from a single sample in a study of blood T cell repertoires in COVID-19 (dated by TCRdb to about 2020). Libraries were prepared through the immunoSEQ multiplex PCR assay. TCRdb re-hosts the immuneACCESS table, in-frame sequences only. Its copies lack some clones; in the studies checked, an unresolved V gene accounts for under half of them, and the cause for the rest is not known. This sample holds roughly 200,000 clones; roughly 76% were observed only once. Roughly 11% of the sample comes from the top ten. Source material: peripheral blood. All receptors come from a woman between 35 and 50 years old with COVID-19, enrolled during active disease.

Only one count was recorded for this clone. The CDR3 loop is CASRGQSRTDTQYF. CDR3 nucleotides: TGTGCCAGCCGAGGACAGTCTCGCACAGATACGCAGTATTTT. The J gene is TRBJ2-3, the V gene TRBV28; weak D call: TRBD1 (6 bases). The CDR3 length is 14 residues. Looked up from germline, CDR1 is MDHEN and CDR2 is SYDVKM. Trimming took 8 bases from V and 1 from J, leaving 13 bases between them. Looking up the rest from reference TRBV28 and TRBJ2-3 gives the full variable domain: DVKVTQSSRYLVKRTGEKVFLECVQDMDHENMFWYRQDPGLGLRLIYFSYDVKMKEKGDIPEGYSVSREKKERFSLILESASTNQTSMYLCASRGQSRTDTQYFGPGTRLTVL.

In nucleotides, the CDR3 is TGTGCCAGCAGCTTGGGCCAGTATAATTCACCCCTCCACTTT. This translates into CASSLGQYNSPLHF. The chain has TRBV5-4 and TRBJ1-6; D unclear. The CDR3 runs to 14 residues. The germline gives CDR1 SGHNT, CDR2 YYREEE (reference sequence). V was shortened by 0 bases and J by 4 bases, with 5 bases between the two germline ends.

The chain has TRBV6-1 and TRBJ1-3, with no clear D. The CDR3 has 15 residues. The germline V gene encodes CDR1 MNHNS and CDR2 SASEGT. V gave up 0 bases and J gave up 3 bases, with 9 bases separating them. DNA for the CDR3: TGTGCCAGCAGTGAAGCTACAGCGGGTGGAAACACCATATATTTT. It translates to CASSEATAGGNTIYF.

The chain combines TRBV6-5 with TRBJ1-6; D might be TRBD1 (6 bases). With 5 bases removed from V and 8 bases from J, the gap between germline ends came to 13 bases. This CDR3 region has 14 residues. Germline assignment: CDR1 MNHEY and CDR2 SVGAGI. The CDR3 bases are TGTGCCAGCAGTAACTACAGGGATTATTCACCCCTCCACTTT. Its translation is CASSNYRDYSPLHF.

There are a few counts of this clone. The chain employs TRBV25-1 and TRBJ1-2; possible D gene TRBD1, 5 bases. The V end lost 2 bases, the J end lost 4 bases, and 14 bases lay between the germline ends. The germline V gene encodes CDR1 MGHDK and CDR2 SYGVNS. CDR3 size: 15 residues. The DNA of the CDR3 is TGTGCCAGCAGTGAACCGGGCAGGGTGGGCTATGGCTACACCTTC. Translation gives CASSEPGRVGYGYTF.

The chain couples TRBV6-1 to TRBJ1-5; TRBD1 is a possible D gene (5 bases). V lost 2 bases, J lost 7 bases, and 18 bases lay in between. Germline-derived CDR1 and CDR2 are MNHNS and SASEGT. This CDR3 contains 16 residues. The CDR3 protein is CASSEREKGLEQPQHF. CDR3 nucleotides: TGTGCCAGCAGTGAAAGGGAAAAGGGGCTTGAGCAGCCCCAGCATTTT.

The gene calls are TRBV6-5 and TRBJ1-3; D remains ambiguous. Per germline, CDR1 MNHEY and CDR2 SVGAGI. This CDR3 region has 12 residues. V was pared by 6 bases and J by 4 bases, with 7 bases between. CDR3 coding DNA: TGTGCCAGCAGCCAGGCAGGAAACACCATATATTTT. Its translation: CASSQAGNTIYF.

The rearrangement links TRBV5-6 to TRBJ1-1; TRBD1 might be the D (5 bases). V dropped 2 bases and J dropped 6 bases, with 8 bases sitting between them. The CDR3 totals 12 residues. The V gene's germline CDR1 is SGHDT and CDR2 YYEEEE. This CDR3 is CASSFREAEAFF. CDR3 coding DNA: TGTGCCAGCAGCTTCAGGGAAGCTGAAGCTTTCTTT.

Concerning this clone: The sample has other DNA sequences that encode this CDR3 too. The V and J genes are TRBV5-4 and TRBJ2-5, with a tentative D call TRBD2 (5 bases). Germline CDR1 is SGHNT and CDR2 is YYREEE (reference sequence). This CDR3 contains 13 residues. V was clipped by 5 bases and J by 2 bases, with 10 bases between them. The DNA for the CDR3 is TGTGCCAGCAGGCTCCGGGGACAAGAGACCCAGTACTTC. Its protein is CASRLRGQETQYF.

The rearrangement joins TRBV6-2 or TRBV6-3 to TRBJ2-5, with D unresolved. V was pared by 6 bases and J by 5 bases, with 13 bases between. CDR3 length: 13 amino acids. Germline assignment: CDR1 MNHEY and CDR2 SVGEGT. CDR3 region: CASSHLRRETQYF. The CDR3, as DNA: TGTGCCAGCAGCCACCTAAGGCGGGAGACCCAGTACTTC.

The chain joins TRBV30 to TRBJ2-5, with D possibly TRBD2 on 6 matching bases. Trimming pared 5 bases from V and 5 bases from J, leaving 12 bases between. The CDR3 has 12 amino acids. CDR1 is GTSNPN and CDR2 is SVGIG in the germline V gene (reference sequence). DNA for the CDR3: TGTGCCTGGGGCGGAGGGGAGGAGACCCAGTACTTC. It codes for CAWGGGEETQYF.

V usage is TRBV5-1 and J usage is TRBJ1-6; maybe TRBD1 (5 bases). V was shortened by 1 base and J by 10 bases, with 15 bases between the two germline ends. The CDR3 consists of 15 residues. Germline V gene lookup returns CDR1 SGHRS and CDR2 YFSETQ. CDR3 bases: TGCGCCAGCAGCTTGTCGGGCGGGACGCAGTCACCCCTCCACTTT. Its translation is CASSLSGGTQSPLHF.

A word on this clone: At the DNA level, this CDR3 is encoded by other sequences in the same sample as well. CDR3 region: CASSRTGDNEQFF. In DNA, the CDR3 is TGTGCCAGTAGTAGGACAGGCGACAATGAGCAGTTCTTC. The J gene is TRBJ2-1, the V gene TRBV19; TRBD1 matches at 7 bases. The V segment lost 4 bases and the J segment 5 bases; nucleotides outside the gene matches: 2. The V gene's germline CDR1 is LNHDA and CDR2 SQIVND (reference sequence). This CDR3 comprises 13 residues.

V is TRBV28 and J is TRBJ1-2; the D is unclear. The CDR3 length is 13 residues. Germline assignment: CDR1 MDHEN and CDR2 SYDVKM. The V end lost 2 bases, the J end lost 7 bases, and 11 bases lay between the germline ends. DNA for the CDR3: TGTGCCAGCAGTTTAAAGAGGTTCGGTGGCTACACCTTC. This codes for CASSLKRFGGYTF.

The sample holds many counts of this clone. This CDR3 reads CASSPDGSTGELFF. DNA of the CDR3: TGTGCCAGCAGCCCAGACGGGAGCACCGGGGAGCTGTTTTTT. This chain connects TRBV9 to TRBJ2-2; weak D call: TRBD2 (6 bases). V was shortened by 4 bases and J by 4 bases, with 11 bases between the two germline ends. The length of the CDR3 is 14 residues. The germline V gene has CDR1 SGDLS and CDR2 YYNGEE.

The chain is built from TRBV11-3 and TRBJ2-1, with D possibly TRBD1 on 5 matching bases. Trimming removed 1 base from V and 9 bases from J, with 10 bases in between. Germline loops: CDR1 SGHNT, CDR2 YENEEA. This CDR3 contains 13 residues. For the CDR3, the DNA is TGTGCCAGCAGCTTAGTAAGGGGTTCTGAGCAGTTCTTC. Translation gives CASSLVRGSEQFF.

The rearrangement uses TRBV19 and TRBJ2-1, with D possibly matching TRBD1 (6 bases). Per the germline V gene, CDR1 is LNHDA and CDR2 is SQIVND (reference sequence). The CDR3 runs 13 residues. Between the trimmed V and J ends, which lost 5 bases and 6 bases, there was a span of 11 bases. The DNA of the CDR3 is TGTGCCAGTAGTTTGGGGGCACTCAATGAGCAGTTCTTC. Residues: CASSLGALNEQFF.

The chain recombines TRBV18 with TRBJ2-1; 11 positions match TRBD1. J gave up 6 bases and V 3 bases, and 7 bases lay outside the gene matches. The CDR3 contains 16 residues. Per germline, CDR1 KGHSH and CDR2 LQKENI. In nucleotides, the CDR3 is TGTGCCAGCTCACCTTCGTGGACAGGGGGCTTCAATGAGCAGTTCTTC. It encodes CASSPSWTGGFNEQFF.

This clone has more than one count but fewer than ten. The rearrangement joins TRBV9 to TRBJ1-2; TRBD1 matches 10 bases. Looked up from germline, CDR1 is SGDLS and CDR2 is YYNGEE. The CDR3 consists of 16 residues. J lost 5 bases, V lost 3 bases, and 10 bases had no gene match. The CDR3 spells CASSEPRTGGRYGYTF. The CDR3, as DNA: TGTGCCAGCAGCGAGCCAAGGACAGGGGGAAGGTATGGCTACACCTTC.

This rearrangement joins TRBV19 to TRBJ2-7, with 8 bases fitting TRBD2. The CDR3 has 18 residues. Germline V gene data show CDR1 as LNHDA and CDR2 as SQIVND (reference sequence). The V gene end was trimmed by 5 bases and the J gene end by 1 base; junction bases not matched to a gene: 16. The DNA of the CDR3 is TGTGCCAGTAGTCCATCGGGGGGGCACTTTCTAGAGTCCTACGAGCAGTACGTC. Its protein is CASSPSGGHFLESYEQYV.

The rearrangement uses TRBV15 and TRBJ2-7, with no clear D. The CDR3 runs to 14 residues. V dropped 2 bases and J dropped 4 bases, with 12 bases sitting between them. Germline values: CDR1 LNHNV, CDR2 YYDKDF (reference sequence). CDR3: CATSRLQNHYEQYV. The DNA for the CDR3 is TGTGCCACCAGCAGATTGCAGAACCATTACGAGCAGTACGTC.

J is TRBJ2-7 and V is TRBV6-6, with 7 bases aligning to TRBD1. Losses at the gene ends were 10 bases for V and 5 bases for J; bases not matched to a gene: 11. The CDR3 has 13 residues. CDR1 is MNHNY and CDR2 is SVGAGI in the germline V gene (reference sequence). This CDR3 is CAIGSQGIHEQYF. CDR3 DNA: TGTGCCATCGGCTCACAGGGGATACACGAGCAGTACTTC.

This chain joins TRBV29-1 and TRBJ2-3; 8 positions agree with TRBD2. CDR1 is SQVTM, CDR2 ANQGSEA, per germline. The CDR3 spans 19 residues. V gave up 3 bases and J gave up 0 bases; unmatched junction bases: 17. The chain's CDR3 is CSVDVTSRWPSGSTDTQYF. CDR3 nucleotide sequence: TGCAGCGTTGACGTCACCTCGAGGTGGCCTAGCGGGAGCACAGATACGCAGTATTTT.

The rearrangement joins TRBV6-1 to TRBJ2-1, with unresolved D. Germline loops: CDR1 MNHNS, CDR2 SASEGT. The CDR3 is 16 residues long. V shed 2 bases and J shed 7 bases, with 18 bases lying between them. Here the CDR3 reads CASSELLVGGSNEQFF. CDR3 nucleotides: TGTGCCAGCAGTGAATTGTTAGTAGGCGGATCGAATGAGCAGTTCTTC.